Listed below are T cell receptor beta chains from one sample, sequenced in a study of cytomegalovirus exposure and HLA in healthy donors. The protocol was immunoSEQ multiplex PCR, while the TCRdb copy is restricted to in-frame clones and leaves out a portion. The sample lists 120,000 to 150,000 clones, more than 85% seen once, with 7.5% to 9% in the top ten. The sequenced material came from PBMCs. The receptors were sampled from a man aged 18 to 35 in good health and CMV-seropositive. Both conserved end residues are part of each CDR3. The D gene is left open where the match is weak. Not every row has a clone size; where given, it reads once, few, many or a size class.

>.|TRBJ1-1|.|13|TRBV5-1
CASTQGSNTEAFF
TGCGCCAGCACCCAGGGGTCGAACACTGAAGCTTTCTTT
>.|TRBJ2-1|.|14|TRBV19
CASSGGAAYNEQFF
TGTGCCAGTAGCGGCGGGGCGGCTTACAATGAGCAGTTCTTC
>few|TRBJ2-2|.|16|TRBV5-1
CASSLGTGYYTGELFF
TGCGCCAGCAGCTTGGGAACAGGATACTACACCGGGGAGCTGTTTTTT
>.|TRBJ2-7|TRBD2|14|TRBV9
CASSVLSSGYEQYF
TGTGCCAGCAGCGTCCTCTCTAGCGGGTACGAGCAGTACTTC
>once|TRBJ1-2|TRBD1|13|TRBV5-1
CASSFEGAIGYTF
TGCGCCAGCAGCTTTGAGGGGGCGATCGGCTACACCTTC
>.|TRBJ1-2|.|12|TRBV6-5
CASSSGHWGYTF
TGTGCCAGCAGTTCGGGACACTGGGGCTACACCTTC
>.|TRBJ2-5|.|14|TRBV29-1
CSVGGSGGDSAQYF
TGCAGCGTTGGAGGGAGCGGCGGGGATTCCGCCCAGTACTTC
>once|TRBJ2-5|.|11|TRBV4-2
CASSRQETQYF
TGTGCCAGCAGTCGCCAAGAGACCCAGTACTTC
>.|TRBJ1-1|TRBD1|13|TRBV30
CAWGEPGQAEAFF
TGTGCCTGGGGGGAACCGGGACAGGCTGAAGCTTTCTTT
>once|TRBJ2-2|TRBD1|15|TRBV27
CATHRTGRNTGELFF
TGTGCCACCCACCGGACAGGGAGAAACACCGGGGAGCTGTTTTTT
>.|TRBJ2-1|TRBD2|13|TRBV30
CASIAGGGGEQFF
TGTGCCTCCATAGCGGGAGGCGGGGGTGAGCAGTTCTTC
>.|TRBJ2-3|.|15|TRBV7-6
CASNSGGRGTDTQYF
TGTGCCTCGAACTCGGGGGGCCGGGGCACAGATACGCAGTATTTT
>.|TRBJ1-2|TRBD1|13|TRBV28
CASSSRDRDGYTF
TGTGCCAGCAGTTCCCGGGACAGGGATGGCTACACCTTC
>few|TRBJ2-1|TRBD2|14|TRBV6-1
CASSEQLAGTEQFF
TGTGCCAGCAGTGAACAACTAGCGGGAACTGAGCAGTTCTTC
>.|TRBJ2-2|TRBD2|17|TRBV11-2
CASSQVRTSGRNGELFF
TGTGCCAGCAGCCAGGTGCGGACTAGCGGTCGTAACGGGGAGCTGTTTTTT
>.|TRBJ1-1|TRBD1|15|TRBV19
CASTTPDRGRTEAFF
TGTGCCAGTACAACCCCCGACAGGGGGCGAACTGAAGCTTTCTTT
>.|TRBJ1-4|TRBD1|16|TRBV19
CASSNSRDRVNEKLFF
TGTGCCAGTAGTAACTCCCGGGACAGGGTTAATGAAAAACTGTTTTTT
>.|TRBJ1-2|.|14|TRBV5-5
CASSLGADSYGYTF
TGTGCCAGCAGCTTGGGGGCCGACAGCTATGGCTACACCTTC
>few|TRBJ2-1|.|16|TRBV27
CASSLPNSGSTNEQFF
TGTGCCAGCAGTTTACCCAATTCAGGGTCCACGAATGAGCAGTTCTTC
>.|TRBJ2-3|TRBD1|14|TRBV10-3
CAIRTGTAGETQYF
TGTGCCATCAGAACCGGGACAGCTGGAGAAACGCAGTATTTT
>.|TRBJ2-7|.|12|TRBV28
CASSPRGSEQYF
TGTGCCAGCAGTCCTCGCGGGTCCGAGCAGTACTTC
>.|TRBJ1-3|.|16|TRBV7-8
CASSLGGTTPGNTIYF
TGTGCCAGCAGCTTGGGAGGGACAACCCCTGGAAACACCATATATTTT
>.|TRBJ2-5|.|12|TRBV23-1
CASSLPEETQYF
TGCGCCAGCAGTCTTCCTGAAGAGACCCAGTACTTC
>.|TRBJ1-1|TRBD1|11|TRBV10-3
CATRQGVEAFF
TGTGCCACCCGACAGGGTGTGGAAGCTTTCTTT
>.|TRBJ1-1|.|19|TRBV27
CASSVGPWEIRETATEAFF
TGTGCCAGCAGTGTAGGACCCTGGGAGATCCGGGAAACGGCCACTGAAGCTTTCTTT
>.|TRBJ2-5|TRBD2|15|TRBV2
CASSGTSGRGETQYF
TGTGCCAGCAGTGGGACTAGCGGGAGAGGGGAGACCCAGTACTTC
>.|TRBJ1-1|.|15|TRBV4-1
CASSQEVGQNTEAFF
TGCGCCAGCAGCCAAGAAGTGGGCCAGAACACTGAAGCTTTCTTT
>.|TRBJ2-2|.|14|TRBV7-7
CASSRRLNTGELFF
TGTGCCAGCAGCCGTAGACTGAACACCGGGGAGCTGTTTTTT
>.|TRBJ2-7|.|13|TRBV2
CASSPRGSYEQYF
TGTGCCAGCAGCCCGCGAGGCTCCTACGAGCAGTACTTC
>.|TRBJ2-7|TRBD1|15|TRBV30
CAWSVGTGVAYEQYF
TGTGCCTGGAGTGTTGGGACAGGGGTAGCCTACGAGCAGTACTTC
>.|TRBJ2-1|.|13|TRBV5-1
CASSSGIYNEQFF
TGCGCCAGCTCGTCAGGGATCTACAATGAGCAGTTCTTC
>.|TRBJ2-1|TRBD1|14|TRBV28
CASQPGTAAHEQFF
TGTGCCAGCCAGCCAGGGACAGCTGCCCATGAGCAGTTCTTC
>.|TRBJ1-1|.|17|TRBV19
CASSIGRRLIMNTEAFF
TGTGCCAGTAGTATAGGACGGCGGCTAATCATGAACACTGAAGCTTTCTTT
>.|TRBJ1-4|.|13|TRBV6-1
CASLGRLNEKLFF
TGTGCCAGCTTAGGGAGACTTAATGAAAAACTGTTTTTT
>.|TRBJ2-5|.|15|TRBV5-1
CASSGGTAYQETQYF
TGCGCCAGCAGCGGGGGGACAGCGTACCAAGAGACCCAGTACTTC
>.|TRBJ2-3|.|16|TRBV7-9
CASSTTPIYSTDTQYF
TGTGCCAGCAGCACGACTCCGATATACTCCACAGATACGCAGTATTTT
>.|TRBJ2-4|.|13|TRBV25-1
CASYDEAKNIQYF
TGTGCCAGTTACGATGAGGCCAAAAACATTCAGTACTTC
>.|TRBJ1-2|.|13|TRBV5-8
CASSLVGARGYTF
TGTGCCAGCAGCTTGGTGGGGGCAAGGGGCTACACCTTC
>once|TRBJ2-7|.|15|TRBV28
CASNLSGLSSYEQYF
TGTGCCAGCAACCTTTCGGGACTCAGCTCCTACGAGCAGTACTTC
>.|TRBJ2-2|.|14|TRBV5-5
CASSLGVSTGELFF
TGTGCCAGCAGCTTAGGGGTGTCCACCGGGGAGCTGTTTTTT
>once|TRBJ2-1|TRBD2|15|TRBV5-4
CASSIGLAGNNEQFF
TGTGCCAGCAGTATCGGTCTAGCGGGTAACAATGAGCAGTTCTTC
>.|TRBJ1-4|TRBD1|16|TRBV14
CASSQGQGIFNEKLFF
TGTGCCAGCAGCCAAGGACAGGGGATCTTTAATGAAAAACTGTTTTTT
>.|TRBJ1-1|.|14|TRBV6-5
CASSVRGRNTEAFF
TGTGCCAGCAGTGTCAGGGGTCGGAACACTGAAGCTTTCTTT
>.|TRBJ1-6|TRBD1|15|TRBV19
CASSMDPGGNSPLHF
TGTGCCAGTAGTATGGACCCAGGGGGGAATTCACCCCTCCACTTT
>.|TRBJ1-1|.|15|TRBV11-1
CASSLGLDRHTEAFF
TGTGCCAGCAGCTTAGGCCTAGATCGCCACACTGAAGCTTTCTTT
>.|TRBJ2-2|TRBD2|15|TRBV2
CASSEAGGPHGELFF
TGTGCCAGCAGTGAAGCGGGAGGGCCACACGGGGAGCTGTTTTTT
>.|TRBJ2-2|.|15|TRBV4-2
CASSQAAGDTGELFF
TGTGCCAGCAGCCAAGCGGCAGGGGACACCGGGGAGCTGTTTTTT
>.|TRBJ2-1|.|15|TRBV18
CASSPTGQTYNEQFF
TGTGCCAGCTCACCAACTGGACAGACCTACAATGAGCAGTTCTTC
>.|TRBJ2-1|TRBD2|17|TRBV7-8
CASSTPPGLAGYNEQFF
TGTGCCAGCAGCACACCCCCGGGACTAGCGGGGTATAATGAGCAGTTCTTC